Each of the 27 T cell receptor beta chains below was sequenced from the same sample in a study of vaccination and CD4 T cells after COVID-19. Sample time point: late sampling 161 to 241 days after vaccination in three convalescent patients. The treatment is: approximately nine-day PBMC culture with coronavirus spike peptide pools or control peptides (ViraFEST assay). The Oncomine TCR Beta short-read assay was what sequenced the DNA obtained from cultured CD4+ T cells. TCRdb redid the calling of the PCR reads with MiXCR, one entry per CDR3 protein. The sample has about 25,000 distinct CDR3 sequences, 36% seen once; the top ten hold around 3.4%. Their recognized antigens are unknown. Material: CD4+ T cells from blood, cultured in vitro, obtained about 7 months after SARS-CoV-2 vaccination. The receptors were sampled from a human donor who had recovered from COVID-19.

This clonotype was observed a handful of times. The rearrangement links TRBV10-3 to TRBJ1-2; the D gene is possibly TRBD1 (6 bases). The ends were cut back, 6 bases at V and 8 bases at J, with 19 bases in the middle. CDR1 is ENHRY, CDR2 SYGVKD, per germline. The CDR3 has 14 residues. The CDR3 nucleotides read TGTGCCATCAGGAGACGACAGGAAGTAGCAGGCTACACCTTC. Its translation: CAIRRRQEVAGYTF.

With regard to this clonotype: An end of the junction differs from the germline gene, which may be a read error. The chain employs TRBV4-1 and TRBJ1-2; tentatively, D is TRBD1 (5 bases). The CDR3 runs 18 residues. CDR1 is MGHRA and CDR2 is YSYEKL in the germline V gene. The CDR3 DNA reads TGTGCCAGCAGTACACTTAGGGGCCAAGTTAATACTAACTATGGCTACACCTTC. Protein: CASSTLRGQVNTNYGYTF.

This chain joins TRBV7-9 and TRBJ2-1; D uncertain. Germline values: CDR1 SEHNR, CDR2 FQNEAQ (reference sequence). This CDR3 region has 13 residues. Trimming removed 1 base from V and 6 bases from J, with 7 bases in between. The CDR3 region is CASSLELGNEQFF. The CDR3 bases are TGTGCCAGCAGCTTAGAACTCGGCAATGAGCAGTTCTTC.

In its sample, this clonotype was seen a few times. V and J are TRBV7-2 and TRBJ2-1; TRBD1 agrees at 7 bases. The J call is in doubt because the DNA end fits TRBJ2-5 better. Germline loops: CDR1 SGHTA, CDR2 FQGNSA. The CDR3 is 15 residues long. The CDR3 bases are TGTGCCAGCAGCTTAACCCGGGACAGTTTCGAGACCCAGTACTTC. Translation: CASSLTRDSFETQYF.

By proportion, this clonotype is medium-sized. The rearrangement links TRBV27 to TRBJ2-3, with D hard to call. Trimming took 2 bases from V and 3 from J, leaving 12 bases between them. CDR1 and CDR2 from the germline V gene are MNHEY and SMNVEV (reference sequence). There are 15 residues in the CDR3. Written as DNA, the CDR3 is TGTGCCAGCAGTTTACTAAATCCCGAAACAGATACGCAGTATTTT. Translated: CASSLLNPETDTQYF.

V gene TRBV7-6 combines with J gene TRBJ2-1; a possible D gene is TRBD1 (5 bases). Germline loops: CDR1 SGHVS, CDR2 FNYEAQ. V was shortened by 1 base and J by 9 bases, with 13 bases between the two germline ends. CDR3 size: 14 residues. The CDR3 DNA sequence: TGTGCCAGCAGCTTAGTCAGGGAAGCGAGTGAGCAGTTCTTC. It encodes CASSLVREASEQFF.

V usage is TRBV4-1 and J usage is TRBJ2-7; 10 bases are shared with TRBD1. Trimming cost V 6 bases and J 5 bases; bases outside gene matches: 7. The CDR3 has 14 amino acids. The germline V gene encodes CDR1 MGHRA and CDR2 YSYEKL. The CDR3 nucleotides are TGCGCCAGCAGTTATCCGGGACAGGGGCACGAGCAGTACTTC. This codes for CASSYPGQGHEQYF.

This clonotype ranks as medium-sized. This chain connects TRBV28 to TRBJ2-3; D gene ambiguous. Deletions cut 6 bases from V and 2 bases from J, with 3 bases between. This CDR3 comprises 11 residues. Germline V gene data show CDR1 as MDHEN and CDR2 as SYDVKM. The CDR3 spells CASRSTDTQYF. CDR3 bases: TGTGCCAGCAGGTCCACAGATACGCAGTATTTT.

This clonotype was seen a few times. V and J are TRBV11-3 and TRBJ2-1, with 10 bases that match TRBD1. CDR3 length: 15 residues. Germline V gene sequence: CDR1 SGHNT, CDR2 YENEEA. Unmatched junction bases numbered 7, after V lost 5 bases and J lost 6 bases. The CDR3 bases are TGTGCCAGCAGCGACCGGGACAGGGGATTCAATGAGCAGTTCTTC. Translation gives CASSDRDRGFNEQFF.

This clonotype was seen only once. The V and J genes are TRBV6-2 or TRBV6-3 and TRBJ2-1, with a tentative D call TRBD2 (6 bases). CDR3 length equals 14 residues. Trimming cost V 8 bases and J 6 bases, with 17 bases left between them. Germline CDR1 MNHEY, CDR2 SVGEGT. The CDR3 loop reads CASLQGGRTNEQFF. CDR3 nucleotides: TGTGCCAGCCTACAAGGAGGGCGTACCAATGAGCAGTTCTTC.

The CDR3 loop is CSAEAGHRAITPNVLTF. In DNA form, the CDR3 reads TGCAGTGCTGAGGCGGGACACCGAGCGATAACCCCCAACGTCCTGACTTTC. The chain is built from TRBV20-1 and TRBJ2-6, with D possibly called TRBD1 or TRBD2 (6 bases each). This CDR3 has 17 amino acids. The ends were cut back, 5 bases at V and 8 bases at J, with 25 bases in the middle. Germline V lookup: CDR1 DFQATT, CDR2 SNEGSKA (reference sequence).

The chain combines TRBV2 with TRBJ1-6; perhaps TRBD1 as D (5 bases). The V end was cut by 5 bases, the J end by 8 bases, with 10 bases between. The CDR3 is 13 residues long. Germline CDR1 is SNHLY and CDR2 is FYNNEI. CDR3 protein: CASSYDSHSPLHF. CDR3 DNA sequence: TGTGCCAGCAGTTACGACAGCCATTCACCCCTCCACTTT.

This chain uses TRBV5-8 with TRBJ2-5; 7 bases line up with TRBD1. The J segment lost 7 bases and the V segment lost 1 base, leaving 10 bases of the junction unmatched. Germline V lookup: CDR1 SGHTS, CDR2 YDEGEE. The CDR3 length is 15 residues. CDR3 loop: CASSLSQGVSRTQYF. CDR3 DNA: TGTGCCAGCAGCTTGTCCCAGGGGGTATCAAGGACCCAGTACTTC. Looking up the rest from reference TRBV5-8 and TRBJ2-5 gives the full variable domain: EAGVTQSPTHLIKTRGQQATLRCSPISGHTSVYWYQQALGLGLQFLLWYDEGEERNRGNFPPRFSGRQFPNYSSELNVNALELEDSALYLCASSLSQGVSRTQYFGPGTRLLVL.

The rearrangement links TRBV20-1 to TRBJ2-1, with 13 bases lining up with TRBD2. The V segment lost 6 bases and the J segment 3 bases; nucleotides outside the gene matches: 8. This CDR3 contains 16 residues. Looked up from germline, CDR1 is DFQATT and CDR2 is SNEGSKA (reference sequence). The CDR3 sequence is CSANPRTSGSYNEQFF. In nucleotides, the CDR3 is TGCAGTGCCAACCCCCGGACTAGCGGGAGCTACAATGAGCAGTTCTTC.

The V and J genes are TRBV6-1 and TRBJ2-5, with unresolved D. Germline V lookup: CDR1 MNHNS, CDR2 SASEGT. The CDR3 length is 12 residues. The V end was cut by 6 bases, the J end by 2 bases, with 7 bases between. The DNA for the CDR3 is TGTGCCAGCAGGGCTATGCAAGAGACCCAGTACTTC. The encoded protein is CASRAMQETQYF.

This clonotype appeared a few times. The chain uses TRBV28 and TRBJ1-5; D might be TRBD1 (5 bases). This CDR3 contains 14 residues. Germline V gene sequence: CDR1 MDHEN, CDR2 SYDVKM. The V gene lost 6 bases and the J gene lost 6 bases, with 15 bases spanning the gap. For the CDR3, the DNA is TGTGCCAGCAGGCCAAGGCCAGGGTTTCAGCCCCAGCATTTT. It translates to CASRPRPGFQPQHF.

This clonotype occurred a few times. The J gene is TRBJ1-6, the V gene TRBV19; perhaps TRBD1 as D (5 bases). Germline values: CDR1 LNHDA, CDR2 SQIVND (reference sequence). This CDR3 has 13 amino acids. Trimming left V 11 bases short and J 6 bases short, with 14 bases between. CDR3 protein: CAVSRGVNSPLHF. The CDR3 nucleotides are TGTGCCGTTTCTCGGGGGGTTAATTCACCCCTCCACTTT. Using reference TRBV19 and TRBJ1-6 for the parts outside the CDR3, the full variable domain is DGGITQSPKYLFRKEGQNVTLSCEQNLNHDAMYWYRQDPGQGLRLIYYSQIVNDFQKGDIAEGYSVSREKKESFPLTVTSAQKNPTAFYLCAVSRGVNSPLHFGNGTRLTVT.

V and J are TRBV5-1 and TRBJ2-1; 9 positions agree with TRBD1. The junction had 6 bases not matched to a gene; V was cut back by 1 base and J by 7 bases. Germline CDR1 reads SGHRS; CDR2 reads YFSETQ. This CDR3 is built from 15 residues. CDR3: CASSLRGQGRNEQFF. CDR3 bases: TGCGCCAGCAGCTTGAGGGGACAGGGTAGGAATGAGCAGTTCTTC.

This chain connects TRBV15 to TRBJ1-2; tentative D call: TRBD1 (6 bases). There are 15 residues in the CDR3. Deletions cut 3 bases from V and 4 bases from J, with 15 bases between. Germline lookup yields CDR1 LNHNV and CDR2 YYDKDF (reference sequence). The CDR3 reads CATSRDQGMSYGYTF. The CDR3 bases are TGTGCCACCAGCAGGGACCAGGGGATGTCCTATGGCTACACCTTC.

This clonotype was counted a few times. This sequence joins TRBV6-5 and TRBJ2-1; TRBD1 matches 8 bases. The CDR3 loop spans 16 amino acids. CDR1 is MNHEY, CDR2 SVGAGI, per germline. V was clipped by 0 bases and J by 7 bases; unmatched bases: 8. CDR3 region: CASSYSTRTGYNEQFF. As DNA, the CDR3 is TGTGCCAGCAGTTACTCGACAAGGACAGGGTATAATGAGCAGTTCTTC.

There are a few counts of this clonotype. The chain has TRBV6-1 and TRBJ2-7; 14 nucleotides match TRBD2. The junction had 13 bases not matched to a gene; V was cut back by 6 bases and J by 0 bases. Germline V lookup: CDR1 MNHNS, CDR2 SASEGT. This CDR3 comprises 19 residues. CDR3 loop: CASSDLGTSGSYVSYEQYF. The CDR3 region has the DNA TGTGCCAGCAGCGATCTGGGGACTAGCGGGAGCTACGTCTCCTACGAGCAGTACTTC.

V is TRBV18 and J is TRBJ1-2; D is perhaps TRBD1 (5 bases). Trimming cost V 2 bases and J 3 bases, with 10 bases left between them. CDR3 size: 14 residues. CDR1 is KGHSH, CDR2 LQKENI, per germline. This CDR3 is CASSPETVYYGYTF. The CDR3, as DNA: TGTGCCAGCTCACCAGAGACAGTCTACTATGGCTACACCTTC.

The chain's CDR3 is CASSPNEFRETQYF. The CDR3 DNA follows: TGTGCCAGTAGCCCGAACGAGTTCCGGGAGACCCAGTACTTC. The V gene is TRBV19, the J gene TRBJ2-5; D gene unclear. V lost 6 bases to trimming and J lost 5 bases, with 16 bases between them. CDR1 LNHDA and CDR2 SQIVND come from the germline V gene (reference sequence). This CDR3 is 14 amino acids long.

The chain uses TRBV6-5 and TRBJ2-1; TRBD2 agrees at 10 bases. This CDR3 is 16 amino acids long. Trimming cost V 4 bases and J 8 bases; bases outside gene matches: 11. Germline CDR1 and CDR2: MNHEY and SVGAGI. The CDR3 DNA is TGTGCCAGCAGTTCTCAAGCGGGAGGGGTTAGGTATGAGCAGTTCTTC. Residues: CASSSQAGGVRYEQFF.

This chain links TRBV9 with TRBJ1-2; no definite D call. CDR3 size: 14 residues. V was trimmed by 4 bases and J by 4 bases, leaving 14 bases between them. CDR1 is SGDLS and CDR2 is YYNGEE in the germline V gene. CDR3 DNA: TGTGCCAGCAGCCCGCGTTCAGGTCCCTATGGCTACACCTTC. Its translation is CASSPRSGPYGYTF.

This chain links TRBV15 with TRBJ2-2, with D perhaps matching TRBD1 (5 bases). The CDR3 contains 14 residues. Trimming shortened V by 3 bases and J by 5 bases, and 10 bases separated the two germline ends. Germline loops: CDR1 LNHNV, CDR2 YYDKDF (reference sequence). The CDR3 DNA is TGTGCCACCAGCAGCAGGGTTCGGACCGGGGAGCTGTTTTTT. Its translation: CATSSRVRTGELFF. Supplemented by reference TRBV15 and TRBJ2-2, the full variable domain reads DAMVIQNPRYQVTQFGKPVTLSCSQTLNHNVMYWYQQKSSQAPKLLFHYYDKDFNNEADTPDNFQSRRPNTSFCFLDIRSPGLGDTAMYLCATSSRVRTGELFFGEGSRLTVL.

V is TRBV2 and J is TRBJ1-1; perhaps TRBD1 as D (5 bases). V lost 5 bases and J 2 bases, leaving 15 bases between the germline ends. From germline, CDR1 is SNHLY and CDR2 FYNNEI. The CDR3 totals 15 residues. CDR3 sequence (DNA): TGTGCCAGCAGTCCCTTGGCCGGGGGAAACACTGAAGCTTTCTTT. Translating gives CASSPLAGGNTEAFF. Full variable domain (missing parts from reference TRBV2 and TRBJ1-1): EPEVTQTPSHQVTQMGQEVILRCVPISNHLYFYWYRQILGQKVEFLVSFYNNEISEKSEIFDDQFSVERPDGSNFTLKIRSTKLEDSAMYFCASSPLAGGNTEAFFGQGTRLTVV.